A single sample gave rise to the 20 T cell receptor beta chains below, sequenced in a study of cytomegalovirus exposure and HLA in healthy donors. The PCR used 60 Vbeta and 13 Jbeta primers. Generated by immunoSEQ multiplex PCR, the TCRdb table keeps only in-frame clones and is missing some. The sample records roughly 170,000 clones, less than 75% being singletons. What was sequenced was PBMCs. The receptor set was obtained from a girl aged 10 to 17 in good health and CMV-seronegative.

The rearrangement links TRBV15 to TRBJ2-5, with 7 positions matching TRBD2. Germline V gene lookup returns CDR1 LNHNV and CDR2 YYDKDF (reference sequence). This CDR3 contains 15 residues. Trimming removed 0 bases from V and 1 base from J; junction bases left unmatched: 2. Here the CDR3 reads CATSRDRGVQETQYF. For the CDR3, the DNA is TGTGCCACCAGCAGAGATCGGGGGGTCCAAGAGACCCAGTACTTC.

This clone was recorded only once. The V call is TRBV5-1, the J call TRBJ2-1; the D is unclear. Germline loops: CDR1 SGHRS, CDR2 YFSETQ. Trimming removed 0 bases from V and 0 bases from J, with 7 bases in between. The CDR3 is 15 residues long. The CDR3 is CASSLGGNSYNEQFF. CDR3 in DNA: TGCGCCAGCAGCTTGGGCGGTAACTCCTACAATGAGCAGTTCTTC.

The rearrangement uses TRBV9 and TRBJ2-3; 7 bases match TRBD1. The length of the CDR3 is 12 residues. Germline V gives CDR1 SGDLS, CDR2 YYNGEE. V was clipped by 7 bases and J by 3 bases; unmatched bases: 2. This CDR3 reads CASARGTDTQYF. The CDR3 DNA is TGTGCCAGCGCCAGGGGGACAGATACGCAGTATTTT. Full variable domain (remainder filled in from reference TRBV9 and TRBJ2-3): DSGVTQTPKHLITATGQRVTLRCSPRSGDLSVYWYQQSLDQGLQFLIQYYNGEERAKGNILERFSAQQFPDLHSELNLSSLELGDSALYFCASARGTDTQYFGPGTRLTVL.

The V call is TRBV6-5, the J call TRBJ1-1, with 8 bases fitting TRBD1. Germline values: CDR1 MNHEY, CDR2 SVGAGI. CDR3 size: 13 residues. Trimming took 6 bases from V and 10 from J; bases not matched to a gene: 10. The CDR3 DNA follows: TGTGCCAGCAGCCGCGCAGGGGGCCAGGGAGCTTTCTTT. Amino acid sequence: CASSRAGGQGAFF.

This rearrangement joins TRBV28 to TRBJ2-4; 10 nucleotides match TRBD1. CDR1 MDHEN and CDR2 SYDVKM come from the germline V gene. J was trimmed by 1 base and V by 3 bases; bases with no gene match: 12. CDR3 length: 19 amino acids. CDR3 DNA sequence: TGTGCCAGCAGTTTCGTGGGACAGGGGATGGGGACGGCCAAAAACATTCAGTACTTC. Residues: CASSFVGQGMGTAKNIQYF.

Only a few counts were recorded for this clone. This chain joins TRBV10-2 and TRBJ1-1; D is ambiguous. The CDR3 spans 12 residues. Germline values: CDR1 WSHSY, CDR2 SAAADI. The ends were cut back, 5 bases at V and 4 bases at J, with 8 bases in the middle. The CDR3 sequence is CASSYRSTEAFF. Written as DNA, the CDR3 is TGCGCCAGCAGTTACCGGAGCACTGAAGCTTTCTTT.

This rearrangement joins TRBV5-8 to TRBJ1-2; D call uncertain. The germline V gene encodes CDR1 SGHTS and CDR2 YDEGEE. Trimming left V 0 bases short and J 4 bases short, with 16 bases between. The CDR3 spans 16 residues. This CDR3 reads CASSLAERGAGYGYTF. As DNA, the CDR3 is TGTGCCAGCAGCTTGGCCGAGCGAGGAGCGGGCTATGGCTACACCTTC.

This sequence joins TRBV18 and TRBJ1-1, with D possibly matching TRBD1 (6 bases). The CDR3 is made up of 16 amino acids. V shed 7 bases and J shed 6 bases, with 24 bases lying between them. The germline CDR1 and CDR2 sequences are KGHSH and LQKENI. The CDR3 DNA reads as TGTGCCAGCTGGCCGGGGGGCGCGGTCCTGGGGTCTGAAGCTTTCTTT. Translating gives CASWPGGAVLGSEAFF.

This clone was seen once. The chain carries TRBV7-9 and TRBJ1-3; D unclear. CDR3 length equals 14 residues. V was trimmed by 0 bases and J by 7 bases, leaving 10 bases between them. Germline V gene data show CDR1 as SEHNR and CDR2 as FQNEAQ (reference sequence). The chain's CDR3 is CASSLAAGFNTIYF. Here the CDR3 DNA reads TGTGCCAGCAGCTTAGCTGCGGGGTTCAACACCATATATTTT.

The chain uses TRBV2 and TRBJ2-3, with 7 bases that match TRBD1. The CDR3 contains 15 residues. The V and J ends lost 4 bases and 0 bases, in that order; junction bases with no gene match: 4. CDR1 is SNHLY, CDR2 FYNNEI, per germline. The CDR3 sequence is CASSGGQSSTDTQYF. CDR3 nucleotide sequence: TGTGCCAGCAGTGGGGGACAGTCAAGCACAGATACGCAGTATTTT.

The count of this clone is one. The V gene is TRBV2, the J gene TRBJ1-5; D might be TRBD1 (5 bases). The germline V and J ends were trimmed by 6 bases and 2 bases, with 14 bases remaining between them. This CDR3 spans 15 amino acids. Per germline, CDR1 SNHLY and CDR2 FYNNEI. CDR3 amino acids: CASSGKGLGNQPQHF. In DNA, the CDR3 is TGTGCCAGCAGCGGAAAGGGACTGGGCAATCAGCCCCAGCATTTT. Filled out from reference TRBV2 and TRBJ1-5, the complete variable domain reads EPEVTQTPSHQVTQMGQEVILRCVPISNHLYFYWYRQILGQKVEFLVSFYNNEISEKSEIFDDQFSVERPDGSNFTLKIRSTKLEDSAMYFCASSGKGLGNQPQHFGDGTRLSIL.

This clone was observed a handful of times. The chain employs TRBV7-8 and TRBJ1-1, with D perhaps TRBD1 (6 bases). This CDR3 region has 14 residues. Per the germline V gene, CDR1 is SGHVS and CDR2 is FQNEAQ. V dropped 5 bases and J dropped 4 bases, with 14 bases sitting between them. CDR3 sequence (DNA): TGTGCCAGCAGCCGAGGGGGGGGAGGCACTGAAGCTTTCTTT. This encodes CASSRGGGGTEAFF. Supplemented by reference TRBV7-8 and TRBJ1-1, the full variable domain reads GAGVSQSPRYKVAKRGQDVALRCDPISGHVSLFWYQQALGQGPEFLTYFQNEAQLDKSGLPSDRFFAERPEGSVSTLKIQRTQQEDSAVYLCASSRGGGGTEAFFGQGTRLTVV.

Of note for this clone: The same CDR3 is also encoded by other DNA sequences in this sample. The chain employs TRBV2 and TRBJ1-1; 8 nucleotides match TRBD1. V lost 9 bases and J lost 0; bases outside the gene matches: 21. The CDR3 is made up of 19 amino acids. Per germline, CDR1 SNHLY and CDR2 FYNNEI. CDR3 residues: CASNIGRGTGRNLNTEAFF. CDR3 in DNA: TGTGCCAGTAATATCGGAAGGGGGACAGGTCGAAATTTGAACACTGAAGCTTTCTTT.

V gene TRBV7-9 combines with J gene TRBJ2-7; a possible D gene is TRBD2 (7 bases). This CDR3 region has 16 residues. CDR1 and CDR2 from the germline V gene are SEHNR and FQNEAQ (reference sequence). Trimming left V 4 bases short and J 1 base short, with 17 bases between. The CDR3 nucleotides are TGTGCCAGCAGCTCAACTCGGGGGGCGGAATCCTACGAGCAGTACTTC. Its translation: CASSSTRGAESYEQYF.

V usage is TRBV5-1 and J usage is TRBJ2-1, with D maybe TRBD1 (6 bases). Trimming stripped 2 bases from V and 5 bases from J, with 14 bases between. The CDR3 runs to 15 residues. Germline V CDR1 and CDR2: SGHRS, YFSETQ. The CDR3 loop reads CASSFLDRTDNEQFF. The CDR3 DNA reads as TGCGCCAGCAGCTTTCTGGACAGAACCGACAATGAGCAGTTCTTC.

The rearrangement joins TRBV15 to TRBJ1-2, with 11 bases fitting TRBD1. Per germline, CDR1 LNHNV and CDR2 YYDKDF (reference sequence). Trimming took 3 bases from V and 5 from J; bases not matched to a gene: 11. CDR3 size: 17 residues. In DNA, the CDR3 is TGTGCCACCAGCAGCTCCGGGACAGGGGGTCTCTGGTATGGCTACACCTTC. It specifies CATSSSGTGGLWYGYTF. The full variable domain, rest sourced from reference TRBV15 and TRBJ1-2, is DAMVIQNPRYQVTQFGKPVTLSCSQTLNHNVMYWYQQKSSQAPKLLFHYYDKDFNNEADTPDNFQSRRPNTSFCFLDIRSPGLGDTAMYLCATSSSGTGGLWYGYTFGSGTRLTVV.

The J gene is TRBJ1-1, the V gene TRBV29-1, with 10 bases matching TRBD1. The CDR3 runs to 16 residues. Germline CDR1 and CDR2: SQVTM and ANQGSEA. Germline trimming cut 5 bases from V and 0 bases from J; bases unmatched to any gene: 9. In DNA, the CDR3 is TGCAGCGTTCCATCCGGGACAGGGGTTATGAACACTGAAGCTTTCTTT. It codes for CSVPSGTGVMNTEAFF.

This chain's CDR3 is CASSRGIQEAFF. The CDR3 nucleotides read TGTGCCAGTAGCAGAGGAATCCAAGAAGCTTTCTTT. The chain combines TRBV19 with TRBJ1-1, with D unclear. Germline CDR1 and CDR2: LNHDA and SQIVND (reference sequence). This CDR3 is 12 amino acids long. The V gene lost 6 bases and the J gene lost 8 bases, with 13 bases spanning the gap.

V and J are TRBV5-1 and TRBJ1-3; D call uncertain. The germline V gene has CDR1 SGHRS and CDR2 YFSETQ. Trimming took off 4 bases at V and 2 bases at J, with 13 bases between the two ends. This CDR3 spans 15 amino acids. The CDR3 DNA sequence: TGCGCCAGCAGCCCCGACGGTGGGCCTGGAAACACCATATATTTT. This encodes CASSPDGGPGNTIYF.

With respect to this clone: One end of the junction is discordant with germline, which a read error may explain. The chain joins TRBV5-1 to TRBJ2-7; the match to TRBD1 covers 10 bases. The CDR3 runs 15 residues. Germline assignment: CDR1 SGHRS and CDR2 YFSETQ. CDR3 loop: CASSRRQGAGYEQYF. In DNA form, the CDR3 reads TGCGCTAGCAGCAGGAGACAGGGGGCAGGATACGAGCAGTACTTC.